In this sample, the clone carrying this TCR beta chain turned up once. This same CDR3 is encoded by further DNA sequences in the sample. Germline V gene lookup returns CDR1 MNHEY and CDR2 SVGAGI. Trimming shortened V by 2 bases and J by 3 bases, and 10 bases separated the two germline ends. The CDR3 has 14 residues. This specimen belongs to a study of blood T cell repertoires in COVID-19. Study at large: Some COVID-19 samples were acute and others convalescent; all came from the United States, Italy and Spain.

As handled by the study authors: It was from reference gene primer amplification that nucleated cell counts were estimated. Repertoires were generated with immunoSEQ multiplex PCR, while TCRdb's copy carries only in-frame clones and drops some. Clone size and the V and J calls come from that table; the DNA yielded D and trimming. The profile covers about 300,000 clones, with nearly 90% appearing a single time and 1.5% to 2% taken by the ten largest. The sequence was collected from a woman under 40 with COVID-19, enrolled during active disease. Sequencing used peripheral blood. This sequence joins TRBV6-5 and TRBJ1-1; D perhaps matches TRBD1 (5 bases). In DNA, the CDR3 is TGTGCCAGCAGTTACCGGGGGGGGGACACTGAAGCTTTCTTT. Amino acid sequence: CASSYRGGDTEAFF.